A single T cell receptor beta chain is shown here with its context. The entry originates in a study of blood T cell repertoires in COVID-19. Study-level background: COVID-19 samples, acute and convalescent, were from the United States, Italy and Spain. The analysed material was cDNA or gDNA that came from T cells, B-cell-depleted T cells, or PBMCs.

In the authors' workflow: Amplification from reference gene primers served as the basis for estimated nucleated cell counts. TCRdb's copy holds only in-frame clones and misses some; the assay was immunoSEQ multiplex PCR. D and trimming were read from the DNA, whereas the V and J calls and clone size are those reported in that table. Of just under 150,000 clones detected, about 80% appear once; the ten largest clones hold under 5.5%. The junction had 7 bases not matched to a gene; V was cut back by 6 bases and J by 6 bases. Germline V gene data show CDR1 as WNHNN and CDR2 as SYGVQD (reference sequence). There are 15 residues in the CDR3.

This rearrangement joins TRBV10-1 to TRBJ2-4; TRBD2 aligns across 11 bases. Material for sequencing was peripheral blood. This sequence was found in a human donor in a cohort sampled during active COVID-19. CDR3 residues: CASRETSGVGNIQYF. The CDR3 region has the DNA TGCGCCAGCAGGGAGACTAGCGGGGTAGGAAACATTCAGTACTTC.